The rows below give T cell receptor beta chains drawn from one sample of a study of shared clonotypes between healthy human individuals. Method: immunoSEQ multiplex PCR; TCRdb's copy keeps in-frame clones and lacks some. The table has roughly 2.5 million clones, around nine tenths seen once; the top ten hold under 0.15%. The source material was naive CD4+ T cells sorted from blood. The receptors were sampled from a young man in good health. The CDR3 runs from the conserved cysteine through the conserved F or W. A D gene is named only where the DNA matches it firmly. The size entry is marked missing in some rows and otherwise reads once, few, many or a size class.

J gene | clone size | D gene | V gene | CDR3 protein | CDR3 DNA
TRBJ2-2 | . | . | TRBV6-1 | CANKRDGANTGELFF | TGTGCCAACAAACGAGACGGCGCGAACACCGGGGAGCTGTTTTTT
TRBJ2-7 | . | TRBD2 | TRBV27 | CASSLAGGFSPYEQYF | TGTGCCAGCAGTCTAGCGGGGGGCTTCTCTCCCTACGAGCAGTACTTC
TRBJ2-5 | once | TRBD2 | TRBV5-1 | CASSSGLAGGAKTQYF | TGCGCCAGCAGCTCCGGACTAGCGGGAGGGGCAAAGACCCAGTACTTC
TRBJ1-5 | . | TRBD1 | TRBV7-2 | CASSQQTGGSNQPQHF | TGTGCCAGCAGCCAACAGACAGGGGGGAGCAATCAGCCCCAGCATTTT
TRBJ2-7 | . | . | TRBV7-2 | CASSPYPGSYEQYF | TGTGCCAGCAGCCCTTATCCGGGATCCTACGAGCAGTACTTC
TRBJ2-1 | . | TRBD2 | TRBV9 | CASSVATGLAGDEQFF | TGTGCCAGCAGCGTAGCTACGGGACTAGCGGGAGATGAGCAGTTCTTC
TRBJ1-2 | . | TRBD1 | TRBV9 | CASSPWDRSNYGYTF | TGTGCCAGCAGCCCATGGGACAGGAGTAACTATGGCTACACCTTC
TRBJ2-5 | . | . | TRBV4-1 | CASSQGGTYPLQETQYF | TGCGCCAGCAGCCAAGGAGGGACATATCCCCTCCAAGAGACCCAGTACTTC
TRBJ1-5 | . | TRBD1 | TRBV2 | CASTQEGAYVGQPQHF | TGTGCCAGCACTCAGGAGGGGGCATATGTTGGTCAGCCCCAGCATTTT
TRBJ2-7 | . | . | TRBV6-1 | CAGRSGTATYEQYF | TGTGCCGGCAGATCGGGGACGGCTACCTACGAGCAGTACTTC
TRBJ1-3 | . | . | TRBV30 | CAWSPGPGNTIYF | TGTGCCTGGAGTCCCGGGCCTGGAAACACCATATATTTT
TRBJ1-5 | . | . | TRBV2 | CASSPTQGQVYSNQPQHF | TGTGCCAGCAGTCCTACCCAAGGGCAAGTTTATAGCAATCAGCCCCAGCATTTT
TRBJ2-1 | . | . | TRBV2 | CASPGLAFAYNEQFF | TGTGCCAGCCCGGGCTTGGCCTTTGCCTACAATGAGCAGTTCTTC
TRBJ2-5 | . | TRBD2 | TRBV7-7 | CASSAGGTREETQYF | TGTGCTAGCAGCGCCGGAGGGACTAGGGAAGAGACCCAGTACTTC
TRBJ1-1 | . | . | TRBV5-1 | CASSLLGMNTEAFF | TGCGCCAGCAGCTTGTTAGGCATGAACACTGAAGCTTTCTTT
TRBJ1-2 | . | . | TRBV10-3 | CAISEGLDYGYTF | TGTGCCATCAGTGAAGGGTTGGACTATGGCTACACCTTC
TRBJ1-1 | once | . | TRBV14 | CASSQVRPASLGEAFF | TGTGCCAGCAGCCAAGTACGGCCCGCGAGTCTTGGGGAAGCTTTCTTT
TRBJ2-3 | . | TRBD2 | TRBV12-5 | CASGLSGGATDTQYF | TGTGCTAGTGGTCTTAGCGGGGGGGCCACAGATACGCAGTATTTT
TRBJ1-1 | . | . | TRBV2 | CASSEAGQTIEAFF | TGTGCCAGCAGTGAGGCCGGACAGACGATTGAAGCTTTCTTT
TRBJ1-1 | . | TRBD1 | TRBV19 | CASSNEGTAANTEAFF | TGTGCCAGTAGTAATGAAGGGACAGCCGCGAACACTGAAGCTTTCTTT
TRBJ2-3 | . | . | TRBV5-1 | CASSLGPPQGTDTQYF | TGCGCCAGCAGCTTGGGACCCCCCCAGGGCACAGATACGCAGTATTTT
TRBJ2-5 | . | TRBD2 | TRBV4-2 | CASSQAGTSGSIPETQYF | TGTGCCAGCAGCCAAGCCGGGACTAGCGGGAGCATCCCGGAGACCCAGTACTTC
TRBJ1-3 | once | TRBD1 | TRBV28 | CASTRHPPGQGATIYF | TGTGCCAGCACCCGACACCCACCCGGACAGGGGGCGACCATATATTTT
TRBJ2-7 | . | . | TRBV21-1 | CASSNKTSGGLTSYEQYF | TGTGCCAGCAGCAATAAAACTAGCGGGGGGCTAACCTCCTACGAGCAGTACTTC
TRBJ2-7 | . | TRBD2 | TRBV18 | CASSPPPGTSNSNEQYF | TGTGCCAGCTCACCGCCCCCGGGGACTAGCAATTCGAACGAGCAGTACTTC
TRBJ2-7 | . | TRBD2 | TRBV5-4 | CASSPSTTSGSKYEQYF | TGTGCCAGCAGCCCCTCTACGACTAGCGGGAGTAAGTACGAGCAGTACTTC
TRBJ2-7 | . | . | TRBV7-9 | CASSATREEDEQYF | TGTGCCAGCAGCGCAACCAGGGAGGAGGACGAGCAGTACTTC
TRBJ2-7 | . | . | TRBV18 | CASSPPSTYEQYF | TGTGCCAGCTCACCACCTAGCACTTACGAGCAGTACTTC
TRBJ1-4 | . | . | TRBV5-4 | CASSSKQSEKLFF | TGTGCCAGCAGCTCGAAACAGAGCGAAAAACTGTTTTTT
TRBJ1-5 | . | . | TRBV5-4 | CASSYSPTRHVYSNQPQHF | TGTGCCAGCAGCTACTCACCCACGCGACACGTCTATAGCAATCAGCCCCAGCATTTT
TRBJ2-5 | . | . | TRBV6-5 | CASSYVAAARETQYF | TGTGCCAGCAGTTACGTCGCGGCGGCTAGAGAGACCCAGTACTTC